This T cell receptor (beta chain) was profiled in a study of human T cells and chemical hapten exposure. This CDR3 is 14 amino acids long. Trimming at V came to 5 bases and at J to 5 bases, leaving 7 bases not matched to a gene. Time point indicated: healthy volunteer bleed at 6 weeks. It was from unfractionated whole blood that total RNA was extracted. This clonotype was counted many times. TCRdb reprocessed the RACE reads via MiXCR and lists one record per CDR3 protein. This sample yields some 77,000 distinct CDR3 sequences, of which approximately 8.1% are seen a single time; less than 2% belongs to the top ten.

This rearrangement joins TRBV12-3 or TRBV12-4 to TRBJ2-3; 7 nucleotides line up with TRBD1. The TCR was taken from a female donor in good health. Some clones in this sample may be carry-over from other donors' samples. The sample taken for sequencing was whole blood. CDR3 sequence: CASSRRGPGDTQYF. CDR3 nucleotides: TGTGCCAGCAGTCGTAGGGGGCCGGGAGATACGCAGTATTTT.